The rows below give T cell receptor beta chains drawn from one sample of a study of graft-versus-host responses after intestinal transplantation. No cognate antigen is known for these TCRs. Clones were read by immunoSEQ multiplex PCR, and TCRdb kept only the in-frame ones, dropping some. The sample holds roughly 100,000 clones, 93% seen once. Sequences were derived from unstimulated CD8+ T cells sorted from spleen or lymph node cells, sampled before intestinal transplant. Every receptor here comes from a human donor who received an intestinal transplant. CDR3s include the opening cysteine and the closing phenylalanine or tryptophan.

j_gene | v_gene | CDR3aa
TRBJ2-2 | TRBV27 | CASSLYPLGGSDTGELFF
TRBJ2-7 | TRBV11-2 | CASSFAGRGEVVDEQYF
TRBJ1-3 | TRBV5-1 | CASSLAQSGNTIYF
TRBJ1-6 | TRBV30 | CAWRGFGGNSPLHF
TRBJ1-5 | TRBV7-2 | CASSFWGDQPQHF
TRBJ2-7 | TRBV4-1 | CASSPESGAYEQYF
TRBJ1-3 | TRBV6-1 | CASRKEANTIYF
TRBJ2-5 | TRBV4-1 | CASSQDGPEGLEQETQYF
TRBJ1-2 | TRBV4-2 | CASSQGGGYGYTF
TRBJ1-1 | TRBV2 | CASSPGSRVTEAFF
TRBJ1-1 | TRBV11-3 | CASSLREGAMNTEAFF
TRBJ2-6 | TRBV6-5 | CASSYVGAGANVLTF
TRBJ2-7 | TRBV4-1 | CASSQVPGVDEQYF
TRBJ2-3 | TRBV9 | CASSVGTGGTDTQYF
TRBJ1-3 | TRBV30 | CAWRVGGNSGNTIYF
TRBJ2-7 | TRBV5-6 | CASSAEQGSYEQYF
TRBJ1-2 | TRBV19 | CASSTSHGYTF
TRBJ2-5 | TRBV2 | CASSESPGPQETQYF
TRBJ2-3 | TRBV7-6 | CASSQGGDTQYF
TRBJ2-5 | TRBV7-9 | CASSLGSQETQYF
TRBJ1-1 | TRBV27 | CASSYLGSRNTEAFF
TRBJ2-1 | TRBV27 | CASSQGPYNEQFF
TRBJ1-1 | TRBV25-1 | CASSDPTEAFF
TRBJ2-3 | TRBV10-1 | CASSESLLLASDTQYF
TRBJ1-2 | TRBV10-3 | CASSTGARNHGYTF
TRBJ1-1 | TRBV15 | CATSRMNTEAFF
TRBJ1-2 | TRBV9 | CASSAGQGHGYTF
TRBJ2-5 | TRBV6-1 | CASSEEVGVKETQYF
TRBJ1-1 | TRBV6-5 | CASTFTEAFF
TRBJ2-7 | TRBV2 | CASRGGGTSTYEQYF